This T cell receptor (beta chain) was retrieved from a study of blood T cell repertoires in COVID-19. Across the whole study: COVID-19 samples from acute and convalescent phases originated in the United States, Italy and Spain. From T cells, B-cell-depleted T cells, or PBMCs came the material, which was cDNA or gDNA.

This CDR3 region has 17 residues. Germline V CDR1 and CDR2: LGHDT, YNNKEL (reference sequence). J was trimmed by 3 bases and V by 2 bases; bases with no gene match: 5. In the study's own analysis: Amplification with reference gene primers provided the estimates of nucleated cell counts. This table comes from immunoSEQ multiplex PCR, and its TCRdb copy is limited to in-frame clones, with some not included. D and trimming come from the DNA, and the V and J calls and clone size come from that table. In the table there are roughly 250,000 clones, 75% to 90% of which are singletons. The sample comprised peripheral blood. This TCR was recovered from a human donor in a cohort sampled during active COVID-19. The chain links TRBV3-1 (or the pseudogene TRBV3-2) to TRBJ2-3; TRBD2 aligns across 13 bases. CDR3 loop: CASSQSGTSGVTDTQYF. The CDR3 DNA is TGTGCCAGCAGCCAATCCGGGACTAGCGGGGTTACAGATACGCAGTATTTT.